In this sample, the clone carrying this T cell receptor (beta chain) turned up many times. Its target is unknown. This CDR3 has 18 residues. The ends were cut back, 1 base at V and 4 bases at J, with 20 bases in the middle. Looked up from germline, CDR1 is LGHNA and CDR2 is YNFKEQ. This entry belongs to a study of read filtering for tumor transcriptome and immune sequencing. The library was built from about 370 ng RNA with molecular barcoded adaptors for alpha/delta and beta/gamma chains. TCRdb redid the calling of the reads with MiXCR, one entry per CDR3 protein. The sample holds approximately 58,000 distinct CDR3 sequences, roughly an eighth seen once. The study, taken as a whole, reports: RNA-seq captured clonotypes less deeply and reliably than IR-seq.

This clonotype was sampled from a donor aged 40 or older with multiple myeloma. Source material: a population of CD138-negative cells sorted from bone marrow. This rearrangement joins TRBV4-2 to TRBJ1-5; weak D call: TRBD1 (6 bases). The CDR3 DNA reads TGTGCCAGCAGCCAAGCTGTGAGTGGACAGAGATTAAATCAGCCCCAGCATTTT. It codes for CASSQAVSGQRLNQPQHF.